A selection of T cell receptor beta chains follows, all from one sample in a study of T cell responses to AZD1222 COVID-19 vaccine. Sequencing used immunoSEQ multiplex PCR; TCRdb keeps in-frame clones, though not all of them. The top ten hold over 4.5% of the sample, which has roughly 120,000 clones, approximately 90% seen once. Sequences were derived from peripheral blood, sampled on day 0 of AZD1222 vaccination. These receptors were collected from an adult in good health. Each CDR3 is given with its conserved first and last residue. A D gene is named only where the DNA matches it firmly. Expanded clones are given a class, and other clones once, few, many or no size at all.

clone size	J gene	V gene	D gene	CDR3 DNA	CDR3 protein
-	TRBJ1-6	TRBV5-6	-	TGTGCCAGCAGCTTCTCGATTTATTCACCCCTCCACTTT	CASSFSIYSPLHF
-	TRBJ1-6	TRBV5-1	TRBD1	TGCGCCAGCAGCTTACAGGGGGAGAATTCACCCCTCCACTTT	CASSLQGENSPLHF
-	TRBJ1-1	TRBV6-2/TRBV6-3	TRBD1	TGTGCCAGCAGTTACTCGACAGGGCAAGAAGCTTTCTTT	CASSYSTGQEAFF
-	TRBJ1-3	TRBV6-5	TRBD1	TGTGCCAGCAGTTACCCGGGACAGTCTGGAAACACCATATATTTT	CASSYPGQSGNTIYF
-	TRBJ1-1	TRBV18	-	TGTGCCAGCTCACCACCAGAAGGGGGGGGCACTGAAGCTTTCTTT	CASSPPEGGGTEAFF
-	TRBJ1-1	TRBV12-3/TRBV12-4	-	TGTGCCAGCAGTTTAGCGCCGGCGGCGGCTTTCTTT	CASSLAPAAAFF
-	TRBJ2-7	TRBV27	-	TGTGCCAGCACCGCCGGGACCCTCCCCTACGAGCAGTACTTC	CASTAGTLPYEQYF
-	TRBJ1-5	TRBV10-3	TRBD1	TGTGCCACTACCGACAGGGATAGCAATCAGCCCCAGCATTTT	CATTDRDSNQPQHF
once	TRBJ1-1	TRBV7-3	-	TGTGCCAGCAGCTTAACGCCCGCAAACACTGAAGCTTTCTTT	CASSLTPANTEAFF
-	TRBJ1-5	TRBV7-2	-	TGTGCCAGCAGCTTAGAGGGACTCAATCAGCCCCAGCATTTT	CASSLEGLNQPQHF
once	TRBJ1-1	TRBV3-1/TRBV3-2	-	TGTGCCAGCAGCCGACGTGGGGGGATCGCTGAAGCTTTCTTT	CASSRRGGIAEAFF
-	TRBJ1-5	TRBV7-8	-	TGTGCCAGCAGCCTCGACAGAAACAATCAGCCCCAGCATTTT	CASSLDRNNQPQHF
-	TRBJ2-3	TRBV7-3	-	TGTGCCAGCAGCTTATCCCCCGTCGATACGCAGTATTTT	CASSLSPVDTQYF
-	TRBJ1-1	TRBV12-3/TRBV12-4	TRBD1	TGTGCCAGCAGCCTGGACAGGCGGTCTGAAGCTTTCTTT	CASSLDRRSEAFF
-	TRBJ2-7	TRBV9	TRBD2	TGTGCCAGCAGCGTAGGTAGCGGGGGGGCCTACACCTACGAGCAGTACTTC	CASSVGSGGAYTYEQYF
-	TRBJ1-4	TRBV14	-	TGTGCCAGCAGCCAGGGACGTGAAGTAACCCGGGACATGATTTTT	CASSQGREVTRDMIF
-	TRBJ1-1	TRBV12-3/TRBV12-4	TRBD1	TGTGCCAGCAGTCCCACAGGGGGCGCAGCTTTCTTT	CASSPTGGAAFF
-	TRBJ1-2	TRBV4-3	-	TGCGCCAGCAGCCAATCAGGGGTGGGCTATGGCTACACCTTC	CASSQSGVGYGYTF
-	TRBJ1-2	TRBV6-5	-	TGTGCCAGCAGTTACTCGACTGGGGGCCAGAACTATGGCTACACCTTC	CASSYSTGGQNYGYTF
-	TRBJ2-1	TRBV7-9	TRBD2	TGTGCCAGCAGCTTAGGTAGCGGGGGGGCCAAAAATTGGAATGAGCAGTTCTTC	CASSLGSGGAKNWNEQFF
-	TRBJ1-6	TRBV7-8	-	TGTGCCAGCAGCTTGGTGAGGGAAGGATCACCCCTCCACTTT	CASSLVREGSPLHF
once	TRBJ2-6	TRBV20-1	-	TGCAGTGCTAGTCGGGACGCGATTGGTGATGGGGCCAACGTCCTGACTTTC	CSASRDAIGDGANVLTF
-	TRBJ2-1	TRBV18	-	TGTGCCAGCTCACCACAGGGGAGAGGCCATGACCAGTTCTTC	CASSPQGRGHDQFF
-	TRBJ1-2	TRBV25-1	-	TGTGCCAGCAGGCTCGGGGGGAACTATGGCTACACCTTC	CASRLGGNYGYTF
-	TRBJ1-1	TRBV5-1	-	TGCGCCAGCAGCTTGGGTTGGGTGAACACTGAAGCTTTCTTT	CASSLGWVNTEAFF
-	TRBJ2-7	TRBV15	TRBD2	TGTGCCACCAGCGCAGCGGGGGGTCTCTACGAGCAGTACTTC	CATSAAGGLYEQYF
-	TRBJ1-1	TRBV28	TRBD1	TGTGCCAGCAGTTCAGGACAGGGTACGGGAGAAGCTTTCTTT	CASSSGQGTGEAFF
-	TRBJ2-3	TRBV9	-	TGTGCCAGCAGCGTAGGGGAGGTTGATACGCAGTATTTT	CASSVGEVDTQYF
-	TRBJ2-1	TRBV12-3/TRBV12-4	-	TGTGCCAGCAAAACTGTCAATGAGCAGTTCTTC	CASKTVNEQFF
-	TRBJ1-1	TRBV6-4	TRBD1	TGTGCCAGTAGATGGACAGGAAACCTTAACACTGAAGCTTTCTTT	CASRWTGNLNTEAFF
-	TRBJ1-2	TRBV7-2	-	TGTGCCAGCAGCTCGGACTACTCCTATGGCTACACCTTC	CASSSDYSYGYTF
-	TRBJ2-3	TRBV27	-	TGTGCCAGCATTAACACAGGTAGCACAGATACGCAGTATTTT	CASINTGSTDTQYF
-	TRBJ2-7	TRBV28	TRBD1	TGTGCCAGCAGTCCAAGGGTCGGGGTCGGACAGGGAGGCGAGCAGTACTTC	CASSPRVGVGQGGEQYF
-	TRBJ1-2	TRBV3-1/TRBV3-2	-	TGTGCCAGTTTTCTAGGAGGGAACGGCTACACCTTC	CASFLGGNGYTF
few	TRBJ2-5	TRBV3-1/TRBV3-2	-	TGTGCCAGCAGCCAAGGGGAGACCCAGTACTTC	CASSQGETQYF
few	TRBJ2-5	TRBV2	-	TGTGCCAGCGGGTCGACTAGAGTGGAGACCCAGTACTTC	CASGSTRVETQYF
-	TRBJ1-2	TRBV29-1	TRBD1	TGCAGCGTTGAATCCCAGGGGGAGGATGGCTACACCTTC	CSVESQGEDGYTF
-	TRBJ2-7	TRBV5-5	TRBD1	TGTGCCAGCAGCTTGGCCAGGGGGCTTTACGAGCAGTACTTC	CASSLARGLYEQYF
-	TRBJ1-5	TRBV28	-	TGTGCCAGCACTCGGTATAGCAATCAGCCCCAGCATTTT	CASTRYSNQPQHF
-	TRBJ1-4	TRBV7-2	-	TGTGCCAGCAGCTTACCAGGGGCAGGGGAAAAACTGTTTTTT	CASSLPGAGEKLFF
-	TRBJ2-2	TRBV19	-	TGTGCCAGTATGTCCAGGGCGGGCGGCACCGGGGAGCTGTTTTTT	CASMSRAGGTGELFF